Sequencing of this TCR beta chain was carried out in a study of vaccination effects on CD4 cells after COVID-19. Germline assignment: CDR1 SGHDN and CDR2 FVKESK. Losses at the gene ends were 4 bases for V and 0 bases for J; bases not matched to a gene: 11. The CDR3 is 17 amino acids. This clone was counted between two and nine times. Its specificity is unknown. Sequenced by immunoSEQ multiplex PCR; TCRdb stores in-frame clones only, minus some. The sample contains 41,000 or so clones, more than 65% of which appear only once. CD4+ T cells specific for antigen were expanded with viral peptide pools by the ViraFEST assay before sequencing. Isolation of CD4+ T cells took place after less than twelve days of culture. Vaccine recipients had no previous SARS-CoV-2 infection; their nucleocapsid antibodies were negative.

The V call is TRBV14, the J call TRBJ1-2, with 7 bases that match TRBD1. The sequence derives from a human donor who received a COVID-19 vaccine. Sample: CD4+ T cells from PBMCs cultured with HCoV-NL63 spike peptides, taken before COVID-19 vaccination. The DNA for the CDR3 is TGTGCCAGCAGCCCCAGCTTGGGACAGCAAGCTAACTATGGCTACACCTTC. This sequence encodes CASSPSLGQQANYGYTF. The full variable domain, completed using reference TRBV14 and TRBJ1-2, is EAGVTQFPSHSVIEKGQTVTLRCDPISGHDNLYWYRRVMGKEIKFLLHFVKESKQDESGMPNNRFLAERTGGTYSTLKVQPAELEDSGVYFCASSPSLGQQANYGYTFGSGTRLTVV.